This T cell receptor (beta chain) is drawn from a study of cytomegalovirus exposure and HLA in healthy donors. Study as a whole: The use of the same platform for the 100 to 150 validation repertoires and the 550 to 700 first-cohort repertoires was reported by a later analysis. Study-level results: It was found in a later analysis that first-cohort TCR clusters tended to co-occur in the 120 validation repertoires. There were fewer than 200 TCR beta chains listed as cytomegalovirus-associated.

Sequencing was performed with immunoSEQ multiplex PCR; in TCRdb, only in-frame clones are kept and a portion is missing. This sample has around 150,000 clones, with roughly 84% found just once. Points on this clone: Its antigen is not identified.

This CDR3 contains 15 residues. The germline gives CDR1 SEHNR, CDR2 FQNEAQ (reference sequence). V shed 2 bases, J shed 1 base, and the junction held 3 bases outside the gene matches. The chain employs TRBV7-9 and TRBJ1-1; 8 bases map to TRBD1. This TCR was recovered from a young man in good health and CMV-seropositive. The sample comprised PBMCs. CDR3 sequence reads: CASSLTGTGNTEAFF. The CDR3 bases are TGTGCCAGCAGCTTAACAGGGACAGGGAACACTGAAGCTTTCTTT.